These 8 T cell receptor beta chains share one sample of origin, sequenced in a study of T-cell memory formation after mild COVID-19. One entry per CDR3 protein, called by TCRdb with MiXCR from the 5' RACE reads. The sample records approximately 100,000 distinct CDR3 sequences, over 15% being singletons. Sequences were obtained from PBMCs or a T cell subset sorted from them (not recorded which). These receptors were collected from an adult woman who had mild COVID-19 (a few samples of this study predate the infection). Cell type and time point are not known.

The chain combines TRBV27 with TRBJ2-3; D gene ambiguous. Trimming took 6 bases from V and 4 from J, leaving 11 bases between them. From germline, CDR1 is MNHEY and CDR2 SMNVEV (reference sequence). This CDR3 spans 13 amino acids. CDR3 DNA sequence: TGTGCCAGCAGCCCCTCCAGGCCAGATACGCAGTATTTT. As protein: CASSPSRPDTQYF.

The V gene is TRBV5-2, the J gene TRBJ2-2; the table's D gene call, TRBD2, was not cross checked with the DNA. TRBV5-2 constitutes a pseudogene. The CDR3 consists of 10 residues. CDR3 residues: CAMGPGELFF. CDR3 DNA: TGTGCCATGGGCCCCGGGGAGCTGTTTTTT.

The J gene is TRBJ2-1, the V gene TRBV7-9, with 8 bases identical to TRBD2. Trimming took 6 bases from V and 7 from J; bases not matched to a gene: 11. This CDR3 comprises 15 residues. Per germline, CDR1 SEHNR and CDR2 FQNEAQ (reference sequence). The CDR3: CASSPTGTSRNEQFF. CDR3 in DNA: TGTGCCAGCAGTCCTACCGGGACTAGTAGGAATGAGCAGTTCTTC.

Only a few counts were recorded for this clonotype. The V and J genes are TRBV7-6 and TRBJ2-7, with 9 bases lining up with TRBD1. The germline V gene encodes CDR1 SGHVS and CDR2 FNYEAQ. This CDR3 is built from 14 residues. Losses at the gene ends were 5 bases for V and 5 bases for J; bases not matched to a gene: 7. In nucleotides, the CDR3 is TGTGCCAGCAGCCCTTCCGGGACAGGGAACGAGCAGTACTTC. It is translated as CASSPSGTGNEQYF.

A few counts support this clonotype. J is TRBJ2-7 and V is TRBV7-9; D is perhaps TRBD2 (5 bases). Trimming left V 4 bases short and J 9 bases short, with 16 bases between. From germline, CDR1 is SEHNR and CDR2 FQNEAQ (reference sequence). The CDR3 loop spans 13 amino acids. Here the CDR3 reads CASSSGSGPSQYF. As DNA, the CDR3 is TGTGCCAGCAGCTCCGGAAGCGGCCCGTCGCAGTACTTC. Drawing the rest from reference TRBV7-9 and TRBJ2-7, the complete variable domain is DTGVSQNPRHKITKRGQNVTFRCDPISEHNRLYWYRQTLGQGPEFLTYFQNEAQLEKSRLLSDRFSAERPKGSFSTLEIQRTEQGDSAMYLCASSSGSGPSQYFGPGTRLTVT.

This clonotype occurred a few times. The gene calls are TRBV30 and TRBJ2-7; D gene unclear. The CDR3 has 13 amino acids. The V end lost 3 bases, the J end lost 5 bases, and 14 bases lay between the germline ends. The V gene's germline CDR1 is GTSNPN and CDR2 SVGIG (reference sequence). The CDR3 loop is CAWSTDVDHEQYF. As DNA, the CDR3 is TGTGCCTGGAGCACCGATGTGGATCACGAGCAGTACTTC.

The V call is TRBV7-6, the J call TRBJ2-1; D is possibly TRBD2 (6 bases). This CDR3 has 14 residues. Between the trimmed V and J ends, which lost 4 bases and 9 bases, there was a span of 16 bases. In germline, CDR1 is SGHVS, CDR2 FNYEAQ. DNA for the CDR3: TGTGCCAGCAGCTCGCTCGGAGGGACCCCTGAGCAGTTCTTC. It specifies CASSSLGGTPEQFF.

This clonotype was recorded a few times. Here the CDR3 reads CASSLGAGTDTQYF. DNA for the CDR3: TGTGCCAGCAGCTTAGGTGCAGGGACAGATACGCAGTATTTT. V is TRBV7-6 and J is TRBJ2-3, with D possibly TRBD1 on 5 matching bases. The CDR3 is made up of 14 amino acids. CDR1 is SGHVS, CDR2 FNYEAQ, per germline. Trimming removed 1 base from V and 3 bases from J, with 8 bases in between.